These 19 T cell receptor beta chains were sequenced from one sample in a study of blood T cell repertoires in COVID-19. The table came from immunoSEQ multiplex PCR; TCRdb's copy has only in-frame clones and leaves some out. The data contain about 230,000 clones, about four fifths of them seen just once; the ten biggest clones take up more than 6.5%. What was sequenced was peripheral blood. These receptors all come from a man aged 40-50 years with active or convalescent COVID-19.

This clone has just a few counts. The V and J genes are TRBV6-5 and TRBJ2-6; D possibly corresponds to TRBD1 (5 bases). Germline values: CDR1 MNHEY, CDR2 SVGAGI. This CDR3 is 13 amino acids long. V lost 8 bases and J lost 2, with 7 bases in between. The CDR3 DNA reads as TGTGCCAGCTTGGGGCCTGGGGCCAACGTCCTGACTTTC. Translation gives CASLGPGANVLTF.

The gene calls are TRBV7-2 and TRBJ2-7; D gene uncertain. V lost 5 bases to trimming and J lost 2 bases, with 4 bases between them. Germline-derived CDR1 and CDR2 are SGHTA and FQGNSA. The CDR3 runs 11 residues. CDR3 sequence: CASSPAYEQYF. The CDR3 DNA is TGTGCCAGCAGCCCAGCCTACGAGCAGTACTTC.

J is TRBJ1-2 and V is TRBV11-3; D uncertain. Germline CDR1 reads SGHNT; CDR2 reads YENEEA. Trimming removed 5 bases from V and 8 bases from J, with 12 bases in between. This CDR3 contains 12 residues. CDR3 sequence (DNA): TGTGCCAGCAGCGTTGTGGGGAGCGGCTACACCTTC. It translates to CASSVVGSGYTF.

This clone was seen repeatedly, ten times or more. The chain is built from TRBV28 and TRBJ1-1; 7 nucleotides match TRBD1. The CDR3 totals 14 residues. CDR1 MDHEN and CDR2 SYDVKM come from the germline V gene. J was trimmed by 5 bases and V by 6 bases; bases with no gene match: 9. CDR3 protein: CASRLTGDGTEAFF. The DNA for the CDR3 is TGTGCCAGCAGGCTAACAGGGGACGGGACTGAAGCTTTCTTT.

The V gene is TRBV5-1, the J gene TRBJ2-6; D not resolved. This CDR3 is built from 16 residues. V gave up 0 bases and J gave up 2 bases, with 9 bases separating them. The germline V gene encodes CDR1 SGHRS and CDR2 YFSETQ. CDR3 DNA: TGCGCCAGCAGCTTGGAACCGGTGGCTGGGGCCAACGTCCTGACTTTC. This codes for CASSLEPVAGANVLTF.

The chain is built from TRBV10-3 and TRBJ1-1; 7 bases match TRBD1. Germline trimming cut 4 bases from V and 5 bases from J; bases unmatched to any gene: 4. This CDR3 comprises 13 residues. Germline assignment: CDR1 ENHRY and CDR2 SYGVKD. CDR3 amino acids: CAISAQGKTEAFF. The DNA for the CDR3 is TGTGCCATCAGTGCACAGGGGAAAACTGAAGCTTTCTTT.

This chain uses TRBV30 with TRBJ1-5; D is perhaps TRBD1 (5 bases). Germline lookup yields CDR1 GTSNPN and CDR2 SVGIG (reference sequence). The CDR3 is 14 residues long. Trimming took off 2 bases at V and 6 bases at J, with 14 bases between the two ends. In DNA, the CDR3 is TGTGCCTGGAGTTTTTCAGGGAAAGGTCAGCCCCAGCATTTT. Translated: CAWSFSGKGQPQHF.

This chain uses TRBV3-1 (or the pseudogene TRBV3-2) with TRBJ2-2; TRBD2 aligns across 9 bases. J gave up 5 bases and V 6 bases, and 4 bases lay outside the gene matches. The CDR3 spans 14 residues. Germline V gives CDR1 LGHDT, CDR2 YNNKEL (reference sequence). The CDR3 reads CASRGTSPTGELFF. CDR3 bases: TGTGCCAGCAGGGGGACTAGCCCGACCGGGGAGCTGTTTTTT.

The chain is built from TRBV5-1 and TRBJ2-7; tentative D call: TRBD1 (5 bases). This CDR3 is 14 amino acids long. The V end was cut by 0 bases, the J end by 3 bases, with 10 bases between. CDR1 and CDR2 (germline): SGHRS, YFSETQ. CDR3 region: CASSLGQGFYEQYF. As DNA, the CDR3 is TGCGCCAGCAGCTTGGGGCAGGGCTTCTACGAGCAGTACTTC. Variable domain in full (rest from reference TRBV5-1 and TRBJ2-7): KAGVTQTPRYLIKTRGQQVTLSCSPISGHRSVSWYQQTPGQGLQFLFEYFSETQRNKGNFPGRFSGRQFSNSRSEMNVSTLELGDSALYLCASSLGQGFYEQYFGPGTRLTVT.

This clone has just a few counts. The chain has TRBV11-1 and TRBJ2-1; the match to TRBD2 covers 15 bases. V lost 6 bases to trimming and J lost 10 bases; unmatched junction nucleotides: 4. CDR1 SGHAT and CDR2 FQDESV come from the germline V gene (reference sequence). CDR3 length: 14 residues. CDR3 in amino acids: CASSLGLAGGEQFF. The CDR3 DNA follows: TGTGCCAGCAGTTTGGGACTAGCGGGAGGAGAGCAGTTCTTC.

The CDR3 here is CASSLSFEQFF. CDR3 coding DNA: TGTGCCAGCAGCTTATCGTTTGAGCAGTTCTTC. The chain recombines TRBV7-2 with TRBJ2-1; D is unclear. The ends were cut back, 2 bases at V and 9 bases at J, with 5 bases in the middle. The CDR3 covers 11 residues. CDR1 and CDR2 from the germline V gene are SGHTA and FQGNSA.

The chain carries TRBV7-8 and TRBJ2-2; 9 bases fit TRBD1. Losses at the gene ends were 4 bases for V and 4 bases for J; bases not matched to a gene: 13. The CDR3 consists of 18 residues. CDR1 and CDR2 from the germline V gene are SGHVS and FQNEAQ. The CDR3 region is CASSSNSLGQGITGELFF. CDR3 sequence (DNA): TGTGCCAGCAGCTCAAACAGCCTGGGACAGGGAATCACCGGGGAGCTGTTTTTT.

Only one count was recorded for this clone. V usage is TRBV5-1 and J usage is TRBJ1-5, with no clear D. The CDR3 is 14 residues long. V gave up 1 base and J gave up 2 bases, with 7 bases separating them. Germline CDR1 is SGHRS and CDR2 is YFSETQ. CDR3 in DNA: TGCGCCAGCAGCTTGAACGGTGGCAATCAGCCCCAGCATTTT. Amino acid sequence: CASSLNGGNQPQHF.

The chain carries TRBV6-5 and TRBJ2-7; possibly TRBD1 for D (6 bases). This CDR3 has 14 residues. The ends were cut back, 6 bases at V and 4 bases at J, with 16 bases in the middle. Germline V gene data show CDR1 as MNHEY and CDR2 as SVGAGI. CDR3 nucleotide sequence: TGTGCCAGCAGCTACACGGCAGGGGATTACGAGCAGTACTTC. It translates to CASSYTAGDYEQYF.

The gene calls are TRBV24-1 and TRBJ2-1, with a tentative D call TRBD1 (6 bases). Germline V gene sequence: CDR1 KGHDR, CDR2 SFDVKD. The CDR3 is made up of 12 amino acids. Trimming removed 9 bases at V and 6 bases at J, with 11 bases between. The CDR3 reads CATGRGVNEQFF. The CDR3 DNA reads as TGTGCCACCGGCAGGGGCGTCAATGAGCAGTTCTTC.

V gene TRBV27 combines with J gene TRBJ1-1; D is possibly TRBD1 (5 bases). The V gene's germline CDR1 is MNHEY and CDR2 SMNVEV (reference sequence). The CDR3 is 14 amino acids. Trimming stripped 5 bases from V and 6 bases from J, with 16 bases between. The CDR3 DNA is TGTGCCAGCAGTACAACTCAGGGTTTTTCTGAAGCTTTCTTT. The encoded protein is CASSTTQGFSEAFF.

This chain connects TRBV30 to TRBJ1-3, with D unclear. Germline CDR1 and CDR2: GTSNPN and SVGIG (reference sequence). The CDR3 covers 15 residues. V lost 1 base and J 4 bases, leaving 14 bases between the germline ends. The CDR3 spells CAWSASSTLGNTIYF. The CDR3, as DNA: TGTGCCTGGAGTGCCTCCTCGACACTCGGAAACACCATATATTTT.

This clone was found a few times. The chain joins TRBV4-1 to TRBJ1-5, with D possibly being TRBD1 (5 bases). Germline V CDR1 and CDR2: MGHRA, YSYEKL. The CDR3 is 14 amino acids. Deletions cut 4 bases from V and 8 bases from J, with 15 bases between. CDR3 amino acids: CASSLLRGGEPQHF. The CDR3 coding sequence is TGCGCCAGCAGCCTCCTAAGGGGTGGAGAGCCCCAGCATTTT.

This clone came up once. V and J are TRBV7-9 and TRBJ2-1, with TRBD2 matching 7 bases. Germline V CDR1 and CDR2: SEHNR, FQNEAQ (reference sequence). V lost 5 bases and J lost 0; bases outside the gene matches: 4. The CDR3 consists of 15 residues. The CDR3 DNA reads TGTGCCAGCAGCGCTAGCGGTTCCTCCTACAATGAGCAGTTCTTC. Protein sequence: CASSASGSSYNEQFF.